These 17 T cell receptor beta chains were sequenced from one sample in a study of T cells after yellow fever vaccination. TCRdb re-called the 5' RACE reads with MiXCR, one entry per CDR3 protein. This table holds under 350,000 distinct CDR3 sequences, roughly 4.3% found once. Specimen: PBMCs, collected 5 days after the yellow fever booster vaccination. These receptors came from a man younger than 35 who received the YFV17D yellow fever vaccine.

The chain carries TRBV7-2 and TRBJ1-1; TRBD1 aligns across 7 bases. The CDR3 consists of 15 residues. With V trimmed by 2 bases and J by 4 bases, 7 bases remained unmatched. Germline V gene data show CDR1 as SGHTA and CDR2 as FQGNSA. The CDR3 DNA reads TGTGCCAGCAGCTTAAGACAGGGCAGGATCACTGAAGCTTTCTTT. Its translation is CASSLRQGRITEAFF.

This clonotype was picked up many times. The chain couples TRBV7-2 to TRBJ1-5; no reliable D call. The V gene lost 6 bases and the J gene lost 4 bases, with 7 bases spanning the gap. The CDR3 totals 12 residues. Germline V gene data show CDR1 as SGHTA and CDR2 as FQGNSA. The CDR3 here is CASSSQNQPQHF. In nucleotides, the CDR3 is TGTGCCAGCAGTTCACAAAATCAGCCCCAGCATTTT.

V and J are TRBV27 and TRBJ1-5, with 8 bases aligning to TRBD1. V was clipped by 6 bases and J by 7 bases; unmatched bases: 11. The CDR3 totals 15 residues. In germline, CDR1 is MNHEY, CDR2 SMNVEV (reference sequence). CDR3 nucleotide sequence: TGTGCCAGCAGCCTTGGACAGGGAGGGTTACAGCCCCAGCATTTT. Translated: CASSLGQGGLQPQHF.

This clonotype was observed a handful of times. This CDR3 is CSASPSGGYYNEQFF. The DNA for the CDR3 is TGCAGTGCCTCCCCTTCTGGGGGGTACTACAATGAGCAGTTCTTC. The chain combines TRBV20-1 with TRBJ2-1, with a possible D match to TRBD2 (6 bases). This CDR3 has 15 amino acids. CDR1 is DFQATT and CDR2 is SNEGSKA in the germline V gene (reference sequence). The V end was cut by 6 bases, the J end by 3 bases, with 18 bases between.

This clonotype appeared many times. The chain carries TRBV4-3 and TRBJ1-1; 7 nucleotides line up with TRBD1. This CDR3 is 13 amino acids long. Germline CDR1 reads LGHNA; CDR2 reads YSLEER. Trimming took 0 bases from V and 10 from J; bases not matched to a gene: 5. The chain's CDR3 is CASSQDRDRAAFF. The CDR3 nucleotides are TGCGCCAGCAGCCAAGACCGAGACAGGGCAGCTTTCTTT.

Many counts were recorded for this clonotype. The CDR3 region has the DNA TGCAGCGTAGCCTGGACAGGGGGCTATGGCTACACCTTC. Translating gives CSVAWTGGYGYTF. V is TRBV29-1 and J is TRBJ1-2; TRBD1 matches at 10 bases. Trimming took 6 bases from V and 4 from J; bases not matched to a gene: 5. The CDR3 has 13 amino acids. Germline CDR1 is SQVTM and CDR2 is ANQGSEA.

This clonotype was seen only a few times. The CDR3 DNA is TGTGCCAGCAGCTTGGGACCGCCGTCGCCGGCTGGCTACACCTTC. Protein sequence: CASSLGPPSPAGYTF. The chain couples TRBV7-9 to TRBJ1-2, with D possibly TRBD1 on 5 matching bases. Deletions cut 3 bases from V and 7 bases from J, with 18 bases between. The CDR3 has 15 residues. In germline, CDR1 is SEHNR, CDR2 FQNEAQ (reference sequence). The variable domain in full, completed from reference TRBV7-9 and TRBJ1-2, reads DTGVSQNPRHKITKRGQNVTFRCDPISEHNRLYWYRQTLGQGPEFLTYFQNEAQLEKSRLLSDRFSAERPKGSFSTLEIQRTEQGDSAMYLCASSLGPPSPAGYTFGSGTRLTVV.

The chain combines TRBV2 with TRBJ2-7, with D possibly matching TRBD2 (6 bases). V was clipped by 1 base and J by 3 bases, with 13 bases between them. The germline gives CDR1 SNHLY, CDR2 FYNNEI. This CDR3 region has 15 residues. CDR3 DNA sequence: TGTGCCAGCAGTGAAGGTAGCGGACAAAACTACGAGCAGTACTTC. Protein: CASSEGSGQNYEQYF.

This clonotype was seen ten or more times. The chain uses TRBV24-1 and TRBJ1-1; 8 bases fit TRBD1. Germline trimming cut 2 bases from V and 1 base from J; bases unmatched to any gene: 2. The CDR3 has 15 amino acids. Germline assignment: CDR1 KGHDR and CDR2 SFDVKD. CDR3 in DNA: TGTGCCACCAGTGATTCCGGGACAGGGAACACTGAAGCTTTCTTT. Amino acid sequence: CATSDSGTGNTEAFF.

This clonotype was recorded at least ten times. The CDR3 spells CASSPRTGDYGYTF. The CDR3 DNA reads as TGTGCCAGCAGCCCGCGGACAGGCGACTATGGCTACACCTTC. The genes are TRBV9 and TRBJ1-2; the match to TRBD1 covers 7 bases. V lost 4 bases to trimming and J lost 3 bases; unmatched junction nucleotides: 6. Germline V gives CDR1 SGDLS, CDR2 YYNGEE. There are 14 residues in the CDR3.

The chain carries TRBV4-2 and TRBJ2-5; D not resolved. The V end was cut by 0 bases, the J end by 5 bases, with 7 bases between. CDR1 is LGHNA, CDR2 YNFKEQ, per germline. There are 13 residues in the CDR3. The CDR3 sequence is CASSQDRWETQYF. DNA for the CDR3: TGTGCCAGCAGCCAAGACCGTTGGGAGACCCAGTACTTC.

This clonotype showed up many times. J is TRBJ2-2 and V is TRBV2; 8 bases are a match to TRBD1. The CDR3 covers 15 residues. V trimming: 6 bases; J trimming: 6 bases; junction bases outside the gene matches: 9. Germline V gives CDR1 SNHLY, CDR2 FYNNEI. CDR3 in amino acids: CASSKVGQAPGELFF. The CDR3 coding sequence is TGTGCCAGCAGCAAAGTGGGACAGGCCCCCGGGGAGCTGTTTTTT.

This clonotype was picked up many times. V gene TRBV20-1 combines with J gene TRBJ1-5; D remains ambiguous. The CDR3 runs 16 residues. From germline, CDR1 is DFQATT and CDR2 SNEGSKA (reference sequence). V lost 3 bases and J lost 2, with 17 bases in between. The CDR3 DNA follows: TGCAGTGCTAGTATCCCTGCCCACGGGGGCAATCAGCCCCAGCATTTT. Protein: CSASIPAHGGNQPQHF.

This chain uses TRBV5-5 with TRBJ1-1, with D uncertain. Germline CDR1 and CDR2: SGHKS and YYEKEE (reference sequence). The V gene lost 2 bases and the J gene lost 1 base, with 6 bases spanning the gap. The CDR3 runs 13 residues. The CDR3 DNA reads as TGTGCCAGCAGCTTTAGGCGGAACACTGAAGCTTTCTTT. This sequence encodes CASSFRRNTEAFF. Combining the CDR3 with reference TRBV5-5 and TRBJ1-1 gives the whole variable domain DAGVTQSPTHLIKTRGQQVTLRCSPISGHKSVSWYQQVLGQGPQFIFQYYEKEERGRGNFPDRFSARQFPNYSSELNVNALLLGDSALYLCASSFRRNTEAFFGQGTRLTVV.

There are many counts of this clonotype. CDR3: CASSQRGNQPQHF. The CDR3, as DNA: TGTGCCAGCAGCCAACGGGGAAATCAGCCCCAGCATTTT. V and J are TRBV7-2 and TRBJ1-5, with unresolved D. The CDR3 spans 13 residues. V lost 5 bases and J 4 bases, leaving 9 bases between the germline ends. Per the germline V gene, CDR1 is SGHTA and CDR2 is FQGNSA.

Many counts were recorded for this clonotype. The rearrangement links TRBV29-1 to TRBJ1-2; tentative D call: TRBD1 (5 bases). V shed 5 bases and J shed 1 base, with 14 bases lying between them. This CDR3 is 14 amino acids long. Germline V CDR1 and CDR2: SQVTM, ANQGSEA. In DNA, the CDR3 is TGCAGCGTTAGTATCGGGGGAAATAACTATGGCTACACCTTC. It is translated as CSVSIGGNNYGYTF.

This clonotype was found many times. The chain couples TRBV7-8 to TRBJ2-3; the match to TRBD2 covers 8 bases. CDR3 size: 16 residues. Germline trimming cut 5 bases from V and 2 bases from J; bases unmatched to any gene: 9. Per the germline V gene, CDR1 is SGHVS and CDR2 is FQNEAQ. The CDR3 DNA follows: TGTGCCAGCAGCCAGGTCGGGGGGGGAACCACAGATACGCAGTATTTT. As protein: CASSQVGGGTTDTQYF.